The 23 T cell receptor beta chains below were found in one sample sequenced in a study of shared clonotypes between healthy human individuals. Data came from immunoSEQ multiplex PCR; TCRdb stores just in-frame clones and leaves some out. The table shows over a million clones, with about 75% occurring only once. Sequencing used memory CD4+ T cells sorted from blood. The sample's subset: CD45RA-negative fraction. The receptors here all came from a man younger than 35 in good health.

CDR3 region: CASRDLVRFNSPLHF. CDR3 nucleotide sequence: TGTGCCAGCAGAGATCTTGTCAGATTTAATTCACCCCTCCACTTT. The rearrangement uses TRBV11-2 and TRBJ1-6; D is unresolved. The V gene lost 6 bases and the J gene lost 6 bases, with 15 bases spanning the gap. Germline V gene lookup returns CDR1 SGHAT and CDR2 FQNNGV. This CDR3 spans 15 amino acids.

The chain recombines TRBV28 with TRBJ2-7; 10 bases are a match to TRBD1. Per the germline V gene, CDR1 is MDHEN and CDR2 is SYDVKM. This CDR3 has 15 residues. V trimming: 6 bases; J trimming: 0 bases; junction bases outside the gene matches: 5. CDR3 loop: CASRGTGASSYEQYF. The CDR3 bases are TGTGCCAGCAGGGGGACAGGGGCCAGCTCCTACGAGCAGTACTTC. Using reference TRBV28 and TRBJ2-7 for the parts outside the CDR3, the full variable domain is DVKVTQSSRYLVKRTGEKVFLECVQDMDHENMFWYRQDPGLGLRLIYFSYDVKMKEKGDIPEGYSVSREKKERFSLILESASTNQTSMYLCASRGTGASSYEQYFGPGTRLTVT.

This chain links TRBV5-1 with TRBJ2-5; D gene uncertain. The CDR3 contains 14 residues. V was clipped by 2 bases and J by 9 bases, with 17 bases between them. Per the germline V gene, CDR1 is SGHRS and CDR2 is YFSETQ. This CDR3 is CASSLNTEPSPQYF. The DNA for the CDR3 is TGCGCCAGCAGCTTAAATACGGAACCCAGCCCCCAGTACTTC.

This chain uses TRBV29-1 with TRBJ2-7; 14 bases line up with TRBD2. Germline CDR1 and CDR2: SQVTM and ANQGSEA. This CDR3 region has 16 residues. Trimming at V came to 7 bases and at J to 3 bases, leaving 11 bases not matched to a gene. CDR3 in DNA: TGCAGCGCCCTGGACACCGGGACTAGCGGGGGCTACGAGCAGTACTTC. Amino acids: CSALDTGTSGGYEQYF.

The CDR3 DNA reads as TGTGCCATCAGAGGGACTAGCGAGAGCCACGAGCAGTACTTC. It codes for CAIRGTSESHEQYF. The chain joins TRBV10-3 to TRBJ2-7; 10 bases line up with TRBD2. There are 14 residues in the CDR3. V lost 6 bases to trimming and J lost 5 bases; unmatched junction nucleotides: 7. CDR1 ENHRY and CDR2 SYGVKD come from the germline V gene.

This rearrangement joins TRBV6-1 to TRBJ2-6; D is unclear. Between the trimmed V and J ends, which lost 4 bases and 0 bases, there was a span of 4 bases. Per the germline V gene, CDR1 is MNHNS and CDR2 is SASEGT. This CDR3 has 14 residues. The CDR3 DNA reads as TGTGCCAGCAGTGCCACCTCTGGGGCCAACGTCCTGACTTTC. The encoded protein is CASSATSGANVLTF.

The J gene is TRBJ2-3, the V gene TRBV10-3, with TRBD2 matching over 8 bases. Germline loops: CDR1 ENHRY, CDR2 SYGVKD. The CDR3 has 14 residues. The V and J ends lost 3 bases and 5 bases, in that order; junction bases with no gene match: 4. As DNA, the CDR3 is TGTGCCATCAGTGATGCGGGGGGAGGAGATACGCAGTATTTT. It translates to CAISDAGGGDTQYF.

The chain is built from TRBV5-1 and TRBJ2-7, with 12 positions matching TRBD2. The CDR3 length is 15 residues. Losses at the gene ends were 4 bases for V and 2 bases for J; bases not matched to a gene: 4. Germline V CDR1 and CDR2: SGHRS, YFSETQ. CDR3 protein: CASSVTSGGPYEQYF. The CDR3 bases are TGCGCCAGCAGCGTGACTAGCGGGGGACCCTACGAGCAGTACTTC.

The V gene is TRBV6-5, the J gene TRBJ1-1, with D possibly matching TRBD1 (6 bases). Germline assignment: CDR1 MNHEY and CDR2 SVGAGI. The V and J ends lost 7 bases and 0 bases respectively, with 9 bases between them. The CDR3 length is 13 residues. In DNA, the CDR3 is TGTGCCAGCACGGGGGCCTTGAACACTGAAGCTTTCTTT. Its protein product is CASTGALNTEAFF.

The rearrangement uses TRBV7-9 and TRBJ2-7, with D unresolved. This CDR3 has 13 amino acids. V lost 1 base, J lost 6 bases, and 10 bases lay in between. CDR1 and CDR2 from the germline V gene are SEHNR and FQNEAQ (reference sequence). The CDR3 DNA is TGTGCCAGCAGCTTAGATGGTGGGCTCGAGCAGTACTTC. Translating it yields CASSLDGGLEQYF.

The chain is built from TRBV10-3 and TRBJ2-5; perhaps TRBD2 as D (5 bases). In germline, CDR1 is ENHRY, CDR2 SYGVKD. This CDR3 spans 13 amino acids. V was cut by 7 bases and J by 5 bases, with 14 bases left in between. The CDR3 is CAITTEVAETQYF. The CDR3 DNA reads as TGTGCCATCACCACCGAGGTAGCGGAGACCCAGTACTTC.

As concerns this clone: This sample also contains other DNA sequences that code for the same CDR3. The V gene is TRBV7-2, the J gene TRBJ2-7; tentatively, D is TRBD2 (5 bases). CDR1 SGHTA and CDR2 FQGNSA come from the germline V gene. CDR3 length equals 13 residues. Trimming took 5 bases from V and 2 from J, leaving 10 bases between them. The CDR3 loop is CASSLTGTYEQYF. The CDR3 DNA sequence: TGTGCCAGCAGCCTTACGGGGACCTACGAGCAGTACTTC.

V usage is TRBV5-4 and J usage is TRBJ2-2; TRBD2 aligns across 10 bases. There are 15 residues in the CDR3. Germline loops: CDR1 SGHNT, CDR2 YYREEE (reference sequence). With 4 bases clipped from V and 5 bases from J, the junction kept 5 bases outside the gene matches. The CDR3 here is CASSPGAGGTGELFF. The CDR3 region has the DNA TGTGCCAGCAGCCCAGGAGCGGGAGGGACCGGGGAGCTGTTTTTT. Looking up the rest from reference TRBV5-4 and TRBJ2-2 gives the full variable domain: ETGVTQSPTHLIKTRGQQVTLRCSSQSGHNTVSWYQQALGQGPQFIFQYYREEENGRGNFPPRFSGLQFPNYSSELNVNALELDDSALYLCASSPGAGGTGELFFGEGSRLTVL.

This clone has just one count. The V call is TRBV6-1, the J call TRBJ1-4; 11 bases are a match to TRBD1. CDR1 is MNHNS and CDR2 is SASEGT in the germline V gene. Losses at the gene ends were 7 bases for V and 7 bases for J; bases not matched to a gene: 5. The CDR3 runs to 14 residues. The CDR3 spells CASKTGQGGEKLFF. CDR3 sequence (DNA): TGTGCCAGCAAAACGGGACAGGGGGGTGAAAAACTGTTTTTT.

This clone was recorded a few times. The chain's CDR3 is CASSVTYSYEQYF. The CDR3 coding sequence is TGTGCCAGTAGTGTCACCTACTCCTACGAGCAGTACTTC. This chain uses TRBV19 with TRBJ2-7; D unclear. CDR1 is LNHDA, CDR2 SQIVND, per germline (reference sequence). The CDR3 has 13 residues. Trimming cost V 5 bases and J 0 bases, with 8 bases left between them.

The chain's CDR3 is CASRDKTEQYF. CDR3 nucleotides: TGTGCCAGCAGGGACAAAACCGAGCAGTACTTC. The genes are TRBV7-9 and TRBJ2-7, with D possibly being TRBD1 (5 bases). The CDR3 has 11 residues. CDR1 is SEHNR and CDR2 is FQNEAQ in the germline V gene (reference sequence). The V gene lost 6 bases and the J gene lost 6 bases, with 9 bases spanning the gap.

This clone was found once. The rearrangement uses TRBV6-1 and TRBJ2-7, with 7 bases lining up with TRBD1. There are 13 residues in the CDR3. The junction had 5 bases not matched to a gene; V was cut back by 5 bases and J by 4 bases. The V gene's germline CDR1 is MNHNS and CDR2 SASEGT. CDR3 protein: CASSQYRGYEQYF. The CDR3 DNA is TGTGCCAGCAGTCAGTACAGGGGTTACGAGCAGTACTTC.

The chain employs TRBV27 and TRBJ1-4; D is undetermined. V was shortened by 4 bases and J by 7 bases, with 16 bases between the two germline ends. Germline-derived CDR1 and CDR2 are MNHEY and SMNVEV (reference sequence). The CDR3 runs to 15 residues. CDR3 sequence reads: CASSSSWQVAEKLFF. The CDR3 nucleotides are TGTGCCAGCAGTTCGAGTTGGCAGGTCGCTGAAAAACTGTTTTTT.

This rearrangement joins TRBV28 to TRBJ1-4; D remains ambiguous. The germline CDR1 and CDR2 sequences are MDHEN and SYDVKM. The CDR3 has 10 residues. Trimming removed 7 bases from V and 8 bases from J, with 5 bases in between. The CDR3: CASKREKLFF. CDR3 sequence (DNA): TGTGCCAGCAAAAGAGAAAAACTGTTTTTT.

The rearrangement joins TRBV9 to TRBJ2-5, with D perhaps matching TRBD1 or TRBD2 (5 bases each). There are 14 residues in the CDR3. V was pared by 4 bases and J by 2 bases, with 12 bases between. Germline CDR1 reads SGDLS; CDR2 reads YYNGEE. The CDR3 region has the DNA TGTGCCAGCAGCACCGGGACCTTACAAGAGACCCAGTACTTC. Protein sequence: CASSTGTLQETQYF.

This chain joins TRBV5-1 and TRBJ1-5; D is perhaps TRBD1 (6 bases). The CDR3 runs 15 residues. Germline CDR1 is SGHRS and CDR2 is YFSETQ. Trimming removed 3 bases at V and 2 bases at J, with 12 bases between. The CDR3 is CASSYAGEGNQPQHF. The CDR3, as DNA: TGCGCCAGCAGCTACGCAGGGGAGGGCAATCAGCCCCAGCATTTT.

CDR3 region: CAWSAKDPNEQYF. As DNA, the CDR3 is TGTGCCTGGAGTGCCAAAGACCCAAACGAGCAGTACTTC. This chain links TRBV30 with TRBJ2-5; D gene unclear. Matching the DNA end better, TRBJ2-7 makes the J call doubtful. The germline V gene has CDR1 GTSNPN and CDR2 SVGIG (reference sequence). CDR3 size: 13 residues.

The CDR3 loop is CASSPGTKVYEQYF. In nucleotides, the CDR3 is TGTGCCAGCAGCCCCGGGACTAAAGTTTACGAGCAGTACTTC. The chain joins TRBV11-1 to TRBJ2-7; 7 bases align to TRBD2. Germline CDR1 reads SGHAT; CDR2 reads FQDESV (reference sequence). V was clipped by 5 bases and J by 4 bases; unmatched bases: 8. CDR3 length equals 14 residues. Based on the CDR3 plus reference TRBV11-1 and TRBJ2-7, the full variable domain is EAEVAQSPRYKITEKSQAVAFWCDPISGHATLYWYRQILGQGPELLVQFQDESVVDDSQLPKDRFSAERLKGVDSTLKIQPAELGDSAMYLCASSPGTKVYEQYFGPGTRLTVT.